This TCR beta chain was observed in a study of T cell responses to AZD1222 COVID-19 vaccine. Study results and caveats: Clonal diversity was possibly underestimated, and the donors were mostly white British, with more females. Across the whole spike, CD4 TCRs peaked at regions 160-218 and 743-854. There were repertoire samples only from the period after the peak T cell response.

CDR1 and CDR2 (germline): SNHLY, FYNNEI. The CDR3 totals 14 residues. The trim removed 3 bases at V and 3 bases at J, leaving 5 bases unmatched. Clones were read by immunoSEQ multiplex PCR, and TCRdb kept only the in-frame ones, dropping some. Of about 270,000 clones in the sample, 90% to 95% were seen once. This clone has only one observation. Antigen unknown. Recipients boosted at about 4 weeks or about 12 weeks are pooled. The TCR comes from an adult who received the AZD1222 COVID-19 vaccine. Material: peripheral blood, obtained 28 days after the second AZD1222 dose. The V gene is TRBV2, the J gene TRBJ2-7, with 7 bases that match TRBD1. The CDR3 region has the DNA TGTGCCAGCAGTGATGCGACAGGGCGCTACGAGCAGTACTTC. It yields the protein CASSDATGRYEQYF.